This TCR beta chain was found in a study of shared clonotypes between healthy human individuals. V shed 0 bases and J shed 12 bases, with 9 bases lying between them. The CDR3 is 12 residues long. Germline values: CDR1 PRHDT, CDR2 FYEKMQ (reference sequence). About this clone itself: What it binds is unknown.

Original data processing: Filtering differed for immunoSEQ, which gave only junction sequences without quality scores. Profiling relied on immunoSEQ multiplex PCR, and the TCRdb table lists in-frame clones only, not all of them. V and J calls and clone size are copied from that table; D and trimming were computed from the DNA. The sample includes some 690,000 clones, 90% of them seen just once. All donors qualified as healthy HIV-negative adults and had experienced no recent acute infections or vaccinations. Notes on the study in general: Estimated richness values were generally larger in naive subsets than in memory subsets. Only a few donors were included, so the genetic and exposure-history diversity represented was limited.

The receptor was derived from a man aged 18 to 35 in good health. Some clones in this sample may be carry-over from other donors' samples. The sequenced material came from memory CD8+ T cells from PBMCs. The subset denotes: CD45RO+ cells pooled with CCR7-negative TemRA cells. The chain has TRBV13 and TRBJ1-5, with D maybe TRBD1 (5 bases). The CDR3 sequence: CASSLGSGRQHF. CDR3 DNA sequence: TGTGCCAGCAGCTTAGGTTCAGGGCGCCAGCATTTT.